One and the same sample provided the 32 T cell receptor beta chains below, sequenced in a study of blood T cell repertoires in COVID-19. Produced via immunoSEQ multiplex PCR; TCRdb's table is partial and in-frame only. The sample holds under 200,000 clones, about 80% seen once. The material sequenced was peripheral blood. These receptors were taken from a man aged 60 to 69 with acute or convalescent COVID-19.

The J gene is TRBJ1-5, the V gene TRBV5-1; 8 positions match TRBD1. Per germline, CDR1 SGHRS and CDR2 YFSETQ. The CDR3 contains 15 residues. V lost 4 bases, J lost 6 bases, and 9 bases stayed unmatched. The DNA for the CDR3 is TGCGCCAGCAGCCCCGGACAGGGAACTAGTCAGCCCCAGCATTTT. Its translation: CASSPGQGTSQPQHF.

This clone was found once. The V and J genes are TRBV3-1 (or the pseudogene TRBV3-2) and TRBJ2-7, with D unclear. The V and J ends lost 0 bases and 0 bases respectively, with 9 bases between them. This CDR3 is 15 amino acids long. Germline loops: CDR1 LGHDT, CDR2 YNNKEL (reference sequence). The CDR3 protein is CASSQDFTSSYEQYF. Written as DNA, the CDR3 is TGTGCCAGCAGCCAAGACTTTACTTCCTCCTACGAGCAGTACTTC.

This sequence joins TRBV5-1 and TRBJ2-4; 9 bases agree with TRBD1. The length of the CDR3 is 17 residues. V was clipped by 3 bases and J by 1 base; unmatched bases: 8. Germline V lookup: CDR1 SGHRS, CDR2 YFSETQ. CDR3 loop: CASSYGGQGLAKNIQYF. DNA of the CDR3: TGCGCCAGCAGCTACGGCGGACAGGGGCTGGCCAAAAACATTCAGTACTTC.

As to this clone: The junction shows a germline mismatch at one end, possibly a read error. The chain combines TRBV27 with TRBJ2-2; D possibly corresponds to TRBD1 (5 bases). The CDR3 totals 14 residues. Germline lookup yields CDR1 MNHEY and CDR2 SMNVEV (reference sequence). CDR3 sequence (DNA): TGTGCCAGCAGGTGGGGCGCGAAAACCGGGGAGCTGTTTTTT. Residues: CASRWGAKTGELFF.

This chain uses TRBV9 with TRBJ2-1; 10 bases are a match to TRBD2. The germline gives CDR1 SGDLS, CDR2 YYNGEE. The CDR3 runs 16 residues. V dropped 3 bases and J dropped 4; count of bases not matched to a gene: 7. CDR3 residues: CASSESGGAEYNEQFF. In DNA, the CDR3 is TGTGCCAGCAGCGAAAGCGGGGGGGCTGAGTACAATGAGCAGTTCTTC.

V and J are TRBV6-4 and TRBJ2-3, with 9 bases lining up with TRBD2. CDR1 and CDR2 (germline): MRHNA, SNTAGT. The junction had 5 bases not matched to a gene; V was cut back by 6 bases and J by 1 base. CDR3 size: 15 residues. The CDR3 reads CASSQREEGTDTQYF. DNA of the CDR3: TGTGCCAGCAGCCAGCGGGAGGAGGGCACAGATACGCAGTATTTT.

The CDR3 nucleotides are TGCAGCGTTGCGGGGGGGACTAATGAAAAACTGTTTTTT. The encoded protein is CSVAGGTNEKLFF. The gene calls are TRBV29-1 and TRBJ1-4, with D tentatively TRBD1 (5 bases). Trimming shortened V by 4 bases and J by 2 bases, and 8 bases separated the two germline ends. The CDR3 has 13 residues. CDR1 and CDR2 from the germline V gene are SQVTM and ANQGSEA.

The V and J genes are TRBV9 and TRBJ1-2; 7 bases are shared with TRBD1. The J segment lost 2 bases and the V segment lost 2 bases, leaving 6 bases of the junction unmatched. The CDR3 has 15 residues. CDR1 SGDLS and CDR2 YYNGEE come from the germline V gene. The CDR3 region has the DNA TGTGCCAGCAGCGTGGCGGACAGGCGCAACTATGGCTACACCTTC. Translation gives CASSVADRRNYGYTF. Filled out from reference TRBV9 and TRBJ1-2, the complete variable domain reads DSGVTQTPKHLITATGQRVTLRCSPRSGDLSVYWYQQSLDQGLQFLIQYYNGEERAKGNILERFSAQQFPDLHSELNLSSLELGDSALYFCASSVADRRNYGYTFGSGTRLTVV.

V usage is TRBV7-2 and J usage is TRBJ1-5, with 9 bases identical to TRBD1. This CDR3 spans 16 amino acids. From germline, CDR1 is SGHTA and CDR2 FQGNSA. V dropped 5 bases and J dropped 1; count of bases not matched to a gene: 6. CDR3 in amino acids: CASSLRQGESNQPQHF. The CDR3 bases are TGTGCCAGCAGCCTAAGACAGGGGGAGAGCAATCAGCCCCAGCATTTT.

CDR3 region: CASSQEFGGGGEQFF. The DNA for the CDR3 is TGTGCCAGCAGCCAAGAATTCGGGGGGGGCGGTGAGCAGTTCTTC. V and J are TRBV3-1 (or the pseudogene TRBV3-2) and TRBJ2-1; TRBD2 agrees at 8 bases. Trimming removed 0 bases from V and 9 bases from J; junction bases left unmatched: 7. The CDR3 has 15 residues. In germline, CDR1 is LGHDT, CDR2 YNNKEL (reference sequence).

V gene TRBV29-1 combines with J gene TRBJ2-7, with 11 bases aligning to TRBD1. Trimming took 5 bases from V and 6 from J; bases not matched to a gene: 9. In germline, CDR1 is SQVTM, CDR2 ANQGSEA. The CDR3 totals 14 residues. The CDR3 region has the DNA TGCAGCGTTAGCTCCCGGACAGGGGGCAGCGAGCAGTACTTC. Its translation is CSVSSRTGGSEQYF.

The V gene is TRBV27, the J gene TRBJ2-1; 15 positions agree with TRBD2. The CDR3 loop spans 17 amino acids. Trimming took 2 bases from V and 4 from J; bases not matched to a gene: 3. The V gene's germline CDR1 is MNHEY and CDR2 SMNVEV (reference sequence). CDR3 sequence (DNA): TGTGCCAGCAGTTTAGGGACTAGCGGGAGGCAATACAATGAGCAGTTCTTC. It codes for CASSLGTSGRQYNEQFF.

The chain carries TRBV6-5 and TRBJ2-3, with TRBD2 identical over 10 bases. Trimming took 3 bases from V and 1 from J; bases not matched to a gene: 4. The CDR3 extends over 16 amino acids. CDR1 is MNHEY and CDR2 is SVGAGI in the germline V gene. The CDR3 spells CASSYSGRTGTDTQYF. In DNA form, the CDR3 reads TGTGCCAGCAGTTATAGCGGGAGGACTGGCACAGATACGCAGTATTTT.

This chain joins TRBV5-1 and TRBJ2-5, with D possibly TRBD1 on 6 matching bases. V was clipped by 3 bases and J by 9 bases, with 21 bases between them. The CDR3 loop spans 15 amino acids. Per the germline V gene, CDR1 is SGHRS and CDR2 is YFSETQ. Here the CDR3 DNA reads TGCGCCAGCAGCTCCCGGGACACCATGACACCCGCCCAGTACTTC. Translation gives CASSSRDTMTPAQYF.

This clone has just a few counts. The V call is TRBV27, the J call TRBJ2-1, with 10 bases identical to TRBD2. Unmatched junction bases numbered 9, after V lost 1 base and J lost 3 bases. The CDR3 extends over 18 amino acids. CDR1 MNHEY and CDR2 SMNVEV come from the germline V gene (reference sequence). CDR3 loop: CASSLLSGGAHFYNEQFF. CDR3 nucleotides: TGTGCCAGCAGTTTATTAAGCGGGGGGGCCCATTTCTACAATGAGCAGTTCTTC.

This clone is a singleton in its sample. The gene calls are TRBV28 and TRBJ2-7, with 7 bases that match TRBD2. V was clipped by 3 bases and J by 3 bases; unmatched bases: 5. This CDR3 is built from 14 residues. The germline V gene encodes CDR1 MDHEN and CDR2 SYDVKM. Here the CDR3 reads CASSFWGGDYEQYF. For the CDR3, the DNA is TGTGCCAGCAGTTTCTGGGGGGGGGACTACGAGCAGTACTTC.

J is TRBJ1-1 and V is TRBV27; TRBD1 matches 7 bases. V trimming: 3 bases; J trimming: 0 bases; junction bases outside the gene matches: 4. The CDR3 runs 15 residues. Looked up from germline, CDR1 is MNHEY and CDR2 is SMNVEV (reference sequence). The CDR3 loop is CASSFSGGMNTEAFF. CDR3 nucleotides: TGTGCCAGCAGTTTCTCAGGGGGTATGAACACTGAAGCTTTCTTT.

For the CDR3, the DNA is TGTGCCAGCAGTTATCAGATAGCAGCCCCAAATCAGCCCCAGCATTTT. Amino acids: CASSYQIAAPNQPQHF. The rearrangement links TRBV6-2 or TRBV6-3 to TRBJ1-5; no reliable D call. Trimming took off 3 bases at V and 4 bases at J, with 16 bases between the two ends. CDR1 is MNHEY and CDR2 is SVGEGT in the germline V gene. This CDR3 has 16 amino acids.

The chain has TRBV5-6 and TRBJ2-2; D is ambiguous. With 4 bases removed from V and 2 bases from J, the gap between germline ends came to 12 bases. The CDR3 covers 15 residues. In germline, CDR1 is SGHDT, CDR2 YYEEEE. CDR3 sequence: CASSPFWPNTGELFF. The CDR3 region has the DNA TGTGCCAGCAGCCCCTTTTGGCCCAACACCGGGGAGCTGTTTTTT.

This chain links TRBV6-5 with TRBJ2-3; D possibly corresponds to TRBD2 (6 bases). V lost 7 bases, J lost 2 bases, and 16 bases lay in between. CDR1 and CDR2 from the germline V gene are MNHEY and SVGAGI. This CDR3 comprises 15 residues. The CDR3: CASTALGGVTDTQYF. The CDR3, as DNA: TGTGCCAGCACTGCCCTCGGCGGGGTCACAGATACGCAGTATTTT.

This clone was seen a single time. The chain links TRBV9 to TRBJ2-1; unclear D gene. Germline values: CDR1 SGDLS, CDR2 YYNGEE. The V gene lost 2 bases and the J gene lost 7 bases, with 7 bases spanning the gap. The CDR3 has 12 residues. The CDR3, as DNA: TGTGCCAGCAGCGTCAGGTATAATGAGCAGTTCTTC. It yields the protein CASSVRYNEQFF.

The chain employs TRBV5-5 and TRBJ2-1; 13 bases fit TRBD2. The J segment lost 5 bases and the V segment lost 4 bases, leaving 3 bases of the junction unmatched. From germline, CDR1 is SGHKS and CDR2 YYEKEE (reference sequence). CDR3 length: 15 residues. CDR3: CASSRGLAGNNEQFF. The CDR3 DNA follows: TGTGCCAGCAGCCGGGGACTAGCGGGGAACAATGAGCAGTTCTTC.

The chain employs TRBV19 and TRBJ1-5; the D gene is possibly TRBD1 (6 bases). The germline V gene has CDR1 LNHDA and CDR2 SQIVND (reference sequence). V was shortened by 6 bases and J by 5 bases, with 20 bases between the two germline ends. This CDR3 is built from 16 residues. CDR3 nucleotides: TGTGCCAGTAGCACAACAGGGTCGGCCCCGTATCAGCCCCAGCATTTT. Encoded protein: CASSTTGSAPYQPQHF.

Only one count was recorded for this clone. The V gene is TRBV4-1, the J gene TRBJ1-2; 7 bases are a match to TRBD1. Germline values: CDR1 MGHRA, CDR2 YSYEKL. V shed 3 bases, J shed 4 bases, and the junction held 8 bases outside the gene matches. This CDR3 spans 15 amino acids. CDR3 in amino acids: CASSHTGERIYGYTF. DNA of the CDR3: TGCGCCAGCAGCCATACAGGGGAGCGAATCTATGGCTACACCTTC.

This clone has just a few counts. This rearrangement joins TRBV6-1 to TRBJ1-5; possibly TRBD1 for D (5 bases). Germline values: CDR1 MNHNS, CDR2 SASEGT. This CDR3 spans 14 amino acids. V was pared by 3 bases and J by 4 bases, with 10 bases between. Here the CDR3 DNA reads TGTGCCAGCAGTGAGAGGAGGGGAAATCAGCCCCAGCATTTT. Its protein is CASSERRGNQPQHF.

The rearrangement joins TRBV4-3 to TRBJ2-1; 8 bases are a match to TRBD2. V was clipped by 1 base and J by 10 bases; unmatched bases: 6. The CDR3 totals 14 residues. Germline assignment: CDR1 LGHNA and CDR2 YSLEER. CDR3 region: CASSQVGRESEQFF. CDR3 DNA: TGCGCCAGCAGCCAAGTCGGGAGGGAGAGCGAGCAGTTCTTC.

This clone turned up a few times. This sequence joins TRBV4-3 and TRBJ2-7, with a tentative D call TRBD1 (5 bases). Trimming took off 1 base at V and 1 base at J, with 11 bases between the two ends. There are 15 residues in the CDR3. Per the germline V gene, CDR1 is LGHNA and CDR2 is YSLEER. CDR3 sequence reads: CASSQGAGWSYEQYF. CDR3 bases: TGCGCCAGCAGCCAAGGAGCAGGGTGGTCCTACGAGCAGTACTTC.

The chain is built from TRBV27 and TRBJ2-7; 12 bases line up with TRBD1. Germline values: CDR1 MNHEY, CDR2 SMNVEV (reference sequence). This CDR3 spans 18 amino acids. V lost 4 bases to trimming and J lost 1 base; unmatched junction nucleotides: 11. The CDR3 DNA is TGTGCCAGCAGTTCACTTTGGGACAGGGGGCGTACGTCCTACGAGCAGTACTTC. The encoded protein is CASSSLWDRGRTSYEQYF.

V is TRBV7-2 and J is TRBJ1-2; possible D gene TRBD1, 5 bases. The CDR3 covers 15 residues. The germline gives CDR1 SGHTA, CDR2 FQGNSA. The V gene lost 1 base and the J gene lost 4 bases, with 13 bases spanning the gap. The DNA of the CDR3 is TGTGCCAGCAGCTTAGAATACCAGGGAATCTATGGCTACACCTTC. This codes for CASSLEYQGIYGYTF.

The chain joins TRBV6-6 to TRBJ1-2; weak D call: TRBD1 (5 bases). Trimming pared 2 bases from V and 2 bases from J, leaving 9 bases between. The CDR3 is 14 amino acids. The germline gives CDR1 MNHNY, CDR2 SVGAGI (reference sequence). The CDR3 nucleotides are TGTGCCAGCAGTTACGGGGCAGTAAACTATGGCTACACCTTC. It translates to CASSYGAVNYGYTF.

V and J are TRBV6-2 or TRBV6-3 and TRBJ1-5; TRBD1 matches 8 bases. The CDR3 has 15 amino acids. Trimming cost V 5 bases and J 6 bases; bases outside gene matches: 9. Germline V gives CDR1 MNHEY, CDR2 SVGEGT. The CDR3 loop reads CASSTGQGWVQPQHF. Written as DNA, the CDR3 is TGTGCCAGCAGTACCGGACAGGGATGGGTTCAGCCCCAGCATTTT.

The V gene is TRBV12-5, the J gene TRBJ1-5, with a possible D match to TRBD1 (5 bases). This CDR3 has 14 residues. The germline gives CDR1 LGHNT, CDR2 FRNRAP. Trimming took 2 bases from V and 6 from J, leaving 11 bases between them. CDR3: CASGLSGGGQPQHF. The CDR3 nucleotides are TGTGCTAGTGGTTTGAGCGGGGGTGGTCAGCCCCAGCATTTT. The variable domain in full, with the rest retrieved from reference TRBV12-5 and TRBJ1-5, is DARVTQTPRHKVTEMGQEVTMRCQPILGHNTVFWYRQTMMQGLELLAYFRNRAPLDDSGMPKDRFSAEMPDATLATLKIQPSEPRDSAVYFCASGLSGGGQPQHFGDGTRLSIL.